A selection of T cell receptor beta chains follows, all from one sample in a study of shared clonotypes between healthy human individuals. Assay: immunoSEQ multiplex PCR; the TCRdb copy retains only in-frame clones and omits some. The data show approximately 2.5 million clones, over 85% seen once. Sequencing was carried out using naive CD4+ T cells from PBMCs. These receptors originate from a young man in good health. Some clones in this sample may be carry-over from other donors' samples. CDR3s include the opening cysteine and the closing phenylalanine or tryptophan. Fields, in order: D gene, V gene, clone size, J gene, CDR3 DNA, CDR3 protein. The D gene is left open where the match is weak. Size is omitted from some rows. Given values are once, few, many or a class for expanded clones.

D: TRBD1
V: TRBV10-3
size: -
J: TRBJ2-7
DNA: TGTGCCATCACTGCCGCGACAGGGAAGAGGTACGAGCAGTACTTC
CDR3: CAITAATGKRYEQYF

D: -
V: TRBV9
size: -
J: TRBJ2-5
DNA: TGTGCCAGCAGCGTACGGGGCCCAGAGACCCAGTACTTC
CDR3: CASSVRGPETQYF

D: TRBD1
V: TRBV9
size: -
J: TRBJ2-1
DNA: TGTGCCAGCAGCCCTCGAGGACAGGGGACATACAATGAGCAGTTCTTC
CDR3: CASSPRGQGTYNEQFF

D: -
V: TRBV7-2
size: -
J: TRBJ1-5
DNA: TGTGCCAGCACCTTCTCCAATCAGCCCCAGCATTTT
CDR3: CASTFSNQPQHF

D: -
V: TRBV9
size: -
J: TRBJ2-2
DNA: TGTGCCAGCAGCGTAGAGGTAGGAAGATACGGGGAGCTGTTTTTT
CDR3: CASSVEVGRYGELFF

D: -
V: TRBV7-3
size: -
J: TRBJ1-1
DNA: TGTGCCAGCAGCTTCCAGGATAACACTGAAGCTTTCTTT
CDR3: CASSFQDNTEAFF

D: -
V: TRBV5-6
size: -
J: TRBJ2-3
DNA: TGTGCCAGCAGCTCTAATAGAATCACAGATACGCAGTATTTT
CDR3: CASSSNRITDTQYF

D: -
V: TRBV4-1
size: once
J: TRBJ2-1
DNA: TGCGCCAGCAGCCAACCCGGGACTGCGACGACAGGTGAGCAGTTCTTC
CDR3: CASSQPGTATTGEQFF

D: -
V: TRBV6-5
size: once
J: TRBJ1-2
DNA: TGTGCCAGCAGTTACGACGGGACCCACTATGGCTACACCTTC
CDR3: CASSYDGTHYGYTF

D: TRBD1
V: TRBV19
size: -
J: TRBJ2-2
DNA: TGTGCCAGTAGTATGGGACTTAGGGGACAGGAAAACCGCGCTAACACCGGGGAGCTGTTTTTT
CDR3: CASSMGLRGQENRANTGELFF

D: -
V: TRBV19
size: once
J: TRBJ1-2
DNA: TGTGCCAGTAGATTTAGGCAGTCTTATGGCTACACCTTC
CDR3: CASRFRQSYGYTF

D: -
V: TRBV25-1
size: -
J: TRBJ2-3
DNA: TGTGCCAGCATGCGATATACGCAGTATTTT
CDR3: CASMRYTQYF

D: TRBD1
V: TRBV29-1
size: once
J: TRBJ2-5
DNA: TGCAGCGCCTTGATGGGACAGGAGTACTTC
CDR3: CSALMGQEYF

D: -
V: TRBV7-9
size: -
J: TRBJ2-5
DNA: TGTGCCAGCAGCACAGACAGTAGGGGCCAGTACTTC
CDR3: CASSTDSRGQYF

D: -
V: TRBV7-3
size: -
J: TRBJ2-1
DNA: TGTGCCAGCAGCTTAAGGGGACTCCAAGATGAGCAGTTCTTC
CDR3: CASSLRGLQDEQFF

D: TRBD2
V: TRBV5-6
size: -
J: TRBJ2-3
DNA: TGTGCCAGCAGCTTCGGACTAGGGCAGGGAGATACGCAGTATTTT
CDR3: CASSFGLGQGDTQYF

D: -
V: TRBV19
size: few
J: TRBJ2-2
DNA: TGTGCCAGTAGTATCCCAGGCACCGGGGAGCTGTTTTTT
CDR3: CASSIPGTGELFF